This entry features one TCR beta chain sequence. Relative to the germline gene, one junction end is altered; a read error may explain this. CDR3 length: 18 amino acids. Germline V gene lookup returns CDR1 LGHNA and CDR2 YSLEER. Total RNA, at least 5 micrograms per sample, was extracted from PBMCs. For the second PCR, which ran for 7 to 11 cycles, a sample-barcoded 5' primer and a J-beta primer mix were used. A template-switch adaptor that had 12 random nucleotides put a tag on each cDNA molecule. TCRdb called the 5' RACE reads again in MiXCR, with one record for every CDR3 protein. The table has about 1.8 million distinct CDR3 sequences, 49% seen once; the top ten hold around 2.1%. This specimen belongs to a study of blood T cells in healthy people across ages. On the study more broadly: The template switching approach captured approximately one barcoded beta molecule for every two T cells.

Sequenced material: blood. J is TRBJ2-3 and V is TRBV4-3; 10 bases line up with TRBD2. This TCR derives from a woman aged 40-49 years in good health. The CDR3 sequence: CGSSQDNPSGGPTDTQYF. The CDR3 DNA reads TGCGGCAGCAGCCAAGATAACCCTAGCGGGGGCCCCACAGATACGCAGTATTTT.